The 15 T cell receptor beta chains in this list originate from one sample, sequenced in a study of CD8+ T cells in alopecia areata. cDNA reverse transcribed from extracted RNA served as the sequencing template. Sequencing used immunoSEQ multiplex PCR; TCRdb keeps in-frame clones, though not all of them. The profile shows under 250,000 clones, around 62% of them singletons. The sequences come from CD4+ T cells sorted from blood, collected at week 0. These receptors were collected from a human donor with alopecia areata.

This clone was found a few times. This rearrangement joins TRBV29-1 to TRBJ1-2; 7 nucleotides agree with TRBD1. The CDR3 is 15 residues long. V lost 8 bases and J lost 9; bases outside the gene matches: 21. The V gene's germline CDR1 is SQVTM and CDR2 ANQGSEA. The CDR3 region has the DNA TGCAGCACGCGCCGTCCCACAGGGGACTACTTGCGCTACACCTTC. Its translation: CSTRRPTGDYLRYTF.

The chain employs TRBV29-1 and TRBJ2-1; D could derive from TRBD1 or TRBD2 (6 bases each). CDR1 is SQVTM, CDR2 ANQGSEA, per germline. Trimming shortened V by 7 bases and J by 2 bases, and 15 bases separated the two germline ends. The CDR3 runs to 14 residues. CDR3 coding DNA: TGCAGCGCCTCCCGGGGGCTTACCTACAATGAGCAGTTCTTC. This sequence encodes CSASRGLTYNEQFF.

V usage is TRBV7-2 and J usage is TRBJ1-3; D perhaps matches TRBD1 (6 bases). V lost 1 base to trimming and J lost 7 bases, with 11 bases between them. The CDR3 sequence is 14 residues long. Per germline, CDR1 SGHTA and CDR2 FQGNSA. Written as DNA, the CDR3 is TGTGCCAGCAGCTTAGGTGCAGGGGCGAACACCATATATTTT. This encodes CASSLGAGANTIYF.

The rearrangement uses TRBV29-1 and TRBJ2-7; D unclear. The V gene lost 3 bases and the J gene lost 2 bases, with 8 bases spanning the gap. The CDR3 totals 12 residues. The germline gives CDR1 SQVTM, CDR2 ANQGSEA. DNA of the CDR3: TGCAGCGTTGAGGACCTTACCTACGAGCAGTACTTC. The encoded protein is CSVEDLTYEQYF.

The rearrangement links TRBV29-1 to TRBJ1-1; tentatively, D is TRBD1 (6 bases). The V and J ends lost 5 bases and 5 bases respectively, with 21 bases between them. The CDR3 is 15 amino acids. Germline values: CDR1 SQVTM, CDR2 ANQGSEA. The CDR3 DNA sequence: TGCAGCGTTAGAGGGGGTGGACGTACTGGGACTGAAGCTTTCTTT. Residues: CSVRGGGRTGTEAFF. Full variable domain (rest looked up from reference TRBV29-1 and TRBJ1-1): SAVISQKPSRDICQRGTSLTIQCQVDSQVTMMFWYRQQPGQSLTLIATANQGSEATYESGFVIDKFPISRPNLTFSTLTVSNMSPEDSSIYLCSVRGGGRTGTEAFFGQGTRLTVV.

V is TRBV7-9 and J is TRBJ2-1; 7 positions match TRBD2. V trimming: 3 bases; J trimming: 5 bases; junction bases outside the gene matches: 4. Germline V gives CDR1 SEHNR, CDR2 FQNEAQ (reference sequence). CDR3 length equals 14 residues. This CDR3 is CASSFERGDNEQFF. The CDR3 coding sequence is TGTGCCAGCAGCTTCGAGCGGGGCGACAATGAGCAGTTCTTC.

The V and J genes are TRBV29-1 and TRBJ2-1, with 12 bases identical to TRBD2. CDR3 length equals 15 residues. Per the germline V gene, CDR1 is SQVTM and CDR2 is ANQGSEA. Unmatched junction bases numbered 13, after V lost 8 bases and J lost 8 bases. The CDR3 nucleotides read TGCAGCATAAGACTAGCGGGAGTTGGTTTAGATGAGCAGTTCTTC. It specifies CSIRLAGVGLDEQFF.

The rearrangement joins TRBV10-3 to TRBJ1-1; no definite D call. Germline CDR1 reads ENHRY; CDR2 reads SYGVKD. This CDR3 contains 12 residues. The ends were cut back, 6 bases at V and 4 bases at J, with 9 bases in the middle. The CDR3 region has the DNA TGTGCCATCAGGGCGATGACCACTGAAGCTTTCTTT. Protein product: CAIRAMTTEAFF.

This chain joins TRBV10-2 and TRBJ2-3; 8 positions match TRBD2. In germline, CDR1 is WSHSY, CDR2 SAAADI. This CDR3 spans 16 amino acids. The junction had 12 bases not matched to a gene; V was cut back by 5 bases and J by 5 bases. The CDR3 sequence is CASSLSGTRRVDTQYF. The CDR3 DNA reads TGCGCCAGCAGTCTTAGCGGGACCCGCCGTGTAGATACGCAGTATTTT.

The V call is TRBV5-4, the J call TRBJ2-1, with D uncertain. V was clipped by 4 bases and J by 4 bases, with 18 bases between them. The CDR3 runs to 16 residues. The germline gives CDR1 SGHNT, CDR2 YYREEE (reference sequence). CDR3 bases: TGTGCCAGCAGCGCCTACACGGACCCTCCGTACAATGAGCAGTTCTTC. Translating gives CASSAYTDPPYNEQFF.

The rearrangement links TRBV9 to TRBJ2-1, with D possibly TRBD2 on 6 matching bases. The CDR3 covers 17 residues. Trimming stripped 0 bases from V and 7 bases from J, with 20 bases between. The V gene's germline CDR1 is SGDLS and CDR2 YYNGEE. CDR3 DNA: TGTGCCAGCAGCGTAGTGGAGGCGGGGATCGTAACGAATGAGCAGTTCTTC. Amino acid sequence: CASSVVEAGIVTNEQFF.

In this sample, this clone turned up a few times. The DNA for the CDR3 is TGTGCCAGCAGCCAAGATCAGGGGAACTATGGCTACACCTTC. Its protein product is CASSQDQGNYGYTF. V and J are TRBV14 and TRBJ1-2, with TRBD1 as a possible D gene (6 bases). The CDR3 runs to 14 residues. V was pared by 0 bases and J by 2 bases, with 7 bases between. CDR1 SGHDN and CDR2 FVKESK come from the germline V gene.

The CDR3: CSVRVDGSNQPQHF. The CDR3, as DNA: TGCAGCGTTAGGGTGGACGGTAGCAATCAGCCCCAGCATTTT. The rearrangement links TRBV29-1 to TRBJ1-5; D is unclear. In germline, CDR1 is SQVTM, CDR2 ANQGSEA. This CDR3 is 14 amino acids long. The V end lost 5 bases, the J end lost 0 bases, and 11 bases lay between the germline ends.

J is TRBJ2-5 and V is TRBV10-3; D assignment may be TRBD1 or TRBD2 (6 bases each). The V and J ends lost 2 bases and 8 bases respectively, with 15 bases between them. CDR3 size: 14 residues. Germline V lookup: CDR1 ENHRY, CDR2 SYGVKD. CDR3 loop: CAISETSGEVTQYF. The CDR3 DNA reads as TGTGCCATCAGTGAGACGTCAGGGGAGGTAACCCAGTACTTC.

The V and J genes are TRBV29-1 and TRBJ2-1, with TRBD2 matching 12 bases. From germline, CDR1 is SQVTM and CDR2 ANQGSEA. V dropped 4 bases and J dropped 7; count of bases not matched to a gene: 14. This CDR3 spans 17 amino acids. The CDR3 spells CSVVRLAGGPLKNEQFF. The CDR3 DNA sequence: TGCAGCGTTGTCCGGCTAGCGGGAGGGCCGCTGAAGAATGAGCAGTTCTTC.